These 19 T cell receptor beta chains originate from one sample sequenced in a study of cytomegalovirus exposure and HLA in healthy donors. This PCR relied on a set of 60 Vbeta primers and 13 Jbeta primers. Sequenced by immunoSEQ multiplex PCR; TCRdb stores in-frame clones only, minus some. This repertoire shows more than 95,000 clones, 79% found once; its top ten account for approximately 4.5%. The sample comprised PBMCs. The receptors shown here come from a man younger than 40 in good health and CMV-seropositive.

This sequence joins TRBV7-9 and TRBJ2-5; 11 nucleotides match TRBD2. Germline trimming cut 6 bases from V and 5 bases from J; bases unmatched to any gene: 8. Per the germline V gene, CDR1 is SEHNR and CDR2 is FQNEAQ (reference sequence). This CDR3 is 15 amino acids long. CDR3 region: CASSYLAGGSETQYF. The CDR3 coding sequence is TGTGCCAGCAGTTATCTAGCGGGGGGTTCGGAGACCCAGTACTTC.

The chain employs TRBV30 and TRBJ2-1; TRBD2 agrees at 12 bases. V trimming: 5 bases; J trimming: 9 bases; junction bases outside the gene matches: 17. The CDR3 loop spans 17 amino acids. CDR1 is GTSNPN and CDR2 is SVGIG in the germline V gene (reference sequence). The CDR3 DNA sequence: TGTGCCTGGGCCGGCGGGACTAGCGGGCCCCCGGGAGGTGAGCAGTTCTTC. This translates into CAWAGGTSGPPGGEQFF. Using reference TRBV30 and TRBJ2-1 for the parts outside the CDR3, the full variable domain is SQTIHQWPATLVQPVGSPLSLECTVEGTSNPNLYWYRQAAGRGLQLLFYSVGIGQISSEVPQNLSASRPQDRQFILSSKKLLLSDSGFYLCAWAGGTSGPPGGEQFFGPGTRLTVL.

The chain joins TRBV5-6 to TRBJ2-7; 7 bases line up with TRBD1. The CDR3 is 14 amino acids. After removal of 3 bases from V and 0 bases from J, the junction contained 3 bases not matched to a gene. Germline CDR1 and CDR2: SGHDT and YYEEEE. CDR3 loop: CASSSGQASYEQYF. The CDR3 DNA follows: TGTGCCAGCAGCTCTGGACAGGCCTCCTACGAGCAGTACTTC.

V usage is TRBV7-9 and J usage is TRBJ2-7; D call uncertain. The V end lost 2 bases, the J end lost 5 bases, and 4 bases lay between the germline ends. There are 11 residues in the CDR3. Per the germline V gene, CDR1 is SEHNR and CDR2 is FQNEAQ (reference sequence). CDR3 sequence: CASSLIDEQYF. The CDR3 region has the DNA TGTGCCAGCAGCTTAATCGACGAGCAGTACTTC.

The chain employs TRBV7-2 and TRBJ1-1; 8 bases agree with TRBD1. The germline V gene has CDR1 SGHTA and CDR2 FQGNSA. Trimming removed 4 bases from V and 1 base from J; junction bases left unmatched: 2. The CDR3 has 14 residues. As DNA, the CDR3 is TGTGCCAGCAGCTGGACAGGGACGAACACTGAAGCTTTCTTT. Translation gives CASSWTGTNTEAFF.

The V gene is TRBV7-8, the J gene TRBJ1-2; 8 bases are a match to TRBD1. This CDR3 comprises 14 residues. Germline CDR1 is SGHVS and CDR2 is FQNEAQ. With 0 bases clipped from V and 6 bases from J, the junction kept 3 bases outside the gene matches. CDR3 sequence: CASSLADRVNGYTF. The CDR3 coding sequence is TGTGCCAGCAGCTTAGCGGACAGGGTAAATGGCTACACCTTC. The variable domain in full, with the rest retrieved from reference TRBV7-8 and TRBJ1-2, is GAGVSQSPRYKVAKRGQDVALRCDPISGHVSLFWYQQALGQGPEFLTYFQNEAQLDKSGLPSDRFFAERPEGSVSTLKIQRTQQEDSAVYLCASSLADRVNGYTFGSGTRLTVV.

The rearrangement links TRBV4-3 to TRBJ2-7; weak D call: TRBD1 (6 bases). Trimming stripped 4 bases from V and 6 bases from J, with 19 bases between. The germline CDR1 and CDR2 sequences are LGHNA and YSLEER. The CDR3 sequence is 15 residues long. The CDR3 nucleotides are TGCGCCAGCAGCCCTAACTGGGCAGGGACATCCGAGCAGTACTTC. This gives the protein CASSPNWAGTSEQYF.

This chain uses TRBV4-3 with TRBJ2-1; 12 bases match TRBD2. This CDR3 spans 18 amino acids. Trimming cost V 0 bases and J 9 bases; bases outside gene matches: 12. Germline V lookup: CDR1 LGHNA, CDR2 YSLEER. This CDR3 reads CASSQESSGLAGSGEQFF. The DNA for the CDR3 is TGCGCCAGCAGCCAAGAATCGTCAGGACTAGCGGGATCTGGTGAGCAGTTCTTC.

The chain combines TRBV11-3 with TRBJ2-3; D not certain. V was clipped by 3 bases and J by 0 bases, with 10 bases between them. The CDR3 runs 15 residues. The germline V gene encodes CDR1 SGHNT and CDR2 YENEEA. In DNA, the CDR3 is TGTGCCAGCAGCTTCGGTCTGATTAGCACAGATACGCAGTATTTT. Its translation: CASSFGLISTDTQYF.

This chain uses TRBV15 with TRBJ2-5; a weak D match, TRBD1 (6 bases). The CDR3 consists of 15 residues. V lost 5 bases to trimming and J lost 4 bases, with 17 bases between them. CDR1 and CDR2 (germline): LNHNV, YYDKDF (reference sequence). The chain's CDR3 is CATSVRQEWVETQYF. CDR3 DNA: TGTGCCACCAGCGTAAGACAGGAATGGGTAGAGACCCAGTACTTC.

A single count supports this clone. V usage is TRBV12-5 and J usage is TRBJ1-3; D may be TRBD1 (6 bases). V gave up 5 bases and J gave up 2 bases, with 7 bases separating them. The CDR3 runs 13 residues. Germline V lookup: CDR1 LGHNT, CDR2 FRNRAP. The CDR3 is CASGRDTGNTIYF. The DNA of the CDR3 is TGTGCTAGTGGTCGGGACACTGGAAACACCATATATTTT.

The chain couples TRBV6-6 to TRBJ1-2, with a weak D call TRBD1 (6 bases). The CDR3 runs 13 residues. With 5 bases removed from V and 5 bases from J, the gap between germline ends came to 12 bases. Germline V gene lookup returns CDR1 MNHNY and CDR2 SVGAGI (reference sequence). The CDR3 loop reads CASSLGTTYGYTF. CDR3 bases: TGTGCCAGCAGTCTAGGGACAACTTATGGCTACACCTTC.

The chain combines TRBV5-1 with TRBJ1-4; no reliable D call. Per the germline V gene, CDR1 is SGHRS and CDR2 is YFSETQ. This CDR3 is 13 amino acids long. V gave up 4 bases and J gave up 5 bases, with 9 bases separating them. The chain's CDR3 is CASSRGDNEKLFF. The CDR3, as DNA: TGCGCCAGCAGCCGCGGCGACAATGAAAAACTGTTTTTT.

This sequence joins TRBV2 and TRBJ1-2; no definite D call. V lost 6 bases to trimming and J lost 0 bases, with 17 bases between them. Germline V gives CDR1 SNHLY, CDR2 FYNNEI. The CDR3 is 16 residues long. This CDR3 is CASRAVSTPSNYGYTF. The DNA of the CDR3 is TGTGCCAGCAGGGCGGTTAGCACACCGTCTAACTATGGCTACACCTTC.

The chain has TRBV9 and TRBJ2-3; TRBD2 might be the D (6 bases). Germline assignment: CDR1 SGDLS and CDR2 YYNGEE. The length of the CDR3 is 15 residues. V shed 5 bases and J shed 5 bases, with 18 bases lying between them. CDR3 amino acids: CASSHGRRWEDTQYF. CDR3 DNA sequence: TGTGCCAGCAGTCACGGGAGACGATGGGAAGATACGCAGTATTTT.

The chain joins TRBV7-2 to TRBJ1-1, with 7 bases lining up with TRBD1. V gave up 5 bases and J gave up 10 bases; unmatched junction bases: 10. Germline V gene sequence: CDR1 SGHTA, CDR2 FQGNSA. There are 13 residues in the CDR3. The CDR3, as DNA: TGTGCCAGCAGCGAGGGGACAGTTGCGAGAGCTTTCTTT. Its protein product is CASSEGTVARAFF.

J is TRBJ2-2 and V is TRBV2; D is ambiguous. V lost 4 bases, J lost 4 bases, and 13 bases lay in between. Per the germline V gene, CDR1 is SNHLY and CDR2 is FYNNEI. The length of the CDR3 is 15 residues. The CDR3 protein is CASSVSQLPTGELFF. The CDR3 coding sequence is TGTGCCAGCAGTGTAAGTCAGTTGCCCACCGGGGAGCTGTTTTTT.

This chain uses TRBV19 with TRBJ2-7, with D perhaps TRBD1 (6 bases). The CDR3 extends over 15 amino acids. Germline values: CDR1 LNHDA, CDR2 SQIVND (reference sequence). Between the trimmed V and J ends, which lost 6 bases and 0 bases, there was a span of 15 bases. CDR3 protein: CASSSDSQVSYEQYF. The DNA of the CDR3 is TGTGCCAGTAGCTCGGACAGCCAGGTCTCCTACGAGCAGTACTTC.

This clone was observed a handful of times. CDR3 protein: CASSDYAGQGEQPQHF. The CDR3 bases are TGTGCCAGCAGTGATTACGCCGGACAGGGCGAACAGCCCCAGCATTTT. The chain is built from TRBV6-1 and TRBJ1-5, with 8 bases identical to TRBD1. V dropped 3 bases and J dropped 7; count of bases not matched to a gene: 11. Germline assignment: CDR1 MNHNS and CDR2 SASEGT. The CDR3 loop spans 16 amino acids.